This T cell receptor (beta chain) comes out of a study of T cells of healthy individuals. Per the germline V gene, CDR1 is SGHTA and CDR2 is FQGTGA. V was pared by 5 bases and J by 9 bases, with 17 bases between. The CDR3 is made up of 14 amino acids. There are many counts of this clonotype. TCRdb processed the 5' RACE reads anew with MiXCR; each CDR3 protein has one entry. The table lists around 98,000 distinct CDR3 sequences, roughly 18% of them singletons. The clonotype comes from a human donor in good health. This chain joins TRBV7-3 and TRBJ2-1, with D maybe TRBD1 (7 bases). CDR3 sequence reads: CASSPNPQGGEQFF. The DNA of the CDR3 is TGTGCCAGCAGCCCTAACCCTCAGGGGGGTGAGCAGTTCTTC.